This is a list of T cell receptor beta chains from one sample in a study of early T cells in non-severe SARS-CoV-2 infection. TCRdb redid the calling of the 5' RACE reads with MiXCR, one entry per CDR3 protein. Here the sample spans roughly 70,000 distinct CDR3 sequences, 20% being singletons. The sequences come from whole blood, collected at baseline. The origin of the receptors is an adult who was a healthcare worker with PCR-confirmed SARS-CoV-2 infection or an uninfected control (not recorded which). Both conserved end residues are part of each CDR3. D genes are given only for firm matches. The size of a clone is reported for some rows only, either as once, few or many, or as a class for expanded clones.

>TRBJ2-1|.|TRBD2|TRBV20-1
TGCAGTGCTAGAAATCTAGCGGGGGTGATGGGCAATGAGCAGTTCTTC
CSARNLAGVMGNEQFF
>TRBJ1-1|few|.|TRBV13
TGTGCCAGCAGCTATAACTGGATGGCCACTGAAGCTTTCTTT
CASSYNWMATEAFF
>TRBJ2-1|.|TRBD2|TRBV6-2/TRBV6-3
TGTGCCAGCAGGGAATTCAGCGGGGGGGCCAGTAATGAGCAGTTCTTC
CASREFSGGASNEQFF
>TRBJ2-3|.|TRBD2|TRBV30
TGTGCCTGGGCCCACGGGACTACCAATTCAGATACGCAGTATTTT
CAWAHGTTNSDTQYF
>TRBJ1-1|.|.|TRBV2
TGTGCCAGCAGCTTGGGGGCAGCCGAAGCTTTCTTT
CASSLGAAEAFF
>TRBJ1-6|few|.|TRBV30
TGTGCCTCGATCCGGGACAACTTTTCACCCCTCCACTTT
CASIRDNFSPLHF
>TRBJ2-4|few|.|TRBV3-1
TGTGCCAGCAGCCAAGGGGGGGTCCGGGACTCCCAAAACATTCAGTACTTC
CASSQGGVRDSQNIQYF
>TRBJ1-1|many|TRBD1|TRBV7-9
TGTGCCAGCAGCTTAGGACAGGGGGAATCTGAAGCTTTCTTT
CASSLGQGESEAFF
>TRBJ2-3|many|TRBD2|TRBV12-3/TRBV12-4
TGTGCCAGCAGTTTGAGACTAGCGGGGGTCGATACGCAGTATTTT
CASSLRLAGVDTQYF
>TRBJ2-2|few|.|TRBV28
TGTGCCAGCAGTTTACAGTCCGGGGAGCTGTTTTTT
CASSLQSGELFF
>TRBJ1-1|.|.|TRBV7-9
TGTGCCAGCAGCCCACAAGCTTTCTTT
CASSPQAFF
>TRBJ2-1|.|.|TRBV29-1
TGCAGCGTAGTGGGGGTCGCAAATGAGCAGTTCTTC
CSVVGVANEQFF
>TRBJ2-7|.|.|TRBV5-1
TGCGCCAGCAGTTCTGATTGGGGCGAGCAGTACTTC
CASSSDWGEQYF
>TRBJ1-5|few|.|TRBV30
TGTGCCTGGAGTGGGACAGACAATCAGCCCCAGCATTTT
CAWSGTDNQPQHF
>TRBJ2-2|few|.|TRBV27
TGTGCCAGCAGTTTAAGGGACACCGGGGCCGGGGAGCTGTTTTTT
CASSLRDTGAGELFF
>TRBJ2-1|.|TRBD2|TRBV4-2
TGTGCCAGCAGCCAAGAGGGCCTAGCGGGGTGGGATGAGCAGTTCTTC
CASSQEGLAGWDEQFF
>TRBJ2-6|.|.|TRBV3-1
TGTGCCAGCAGCCAACAGGGCAGTGGGGCCAACGTCCTGACTTTC
CASSQQGSGANVLTF
>TRBJ2-2|.|.|TRBV5-8
TGTGCCAGCAGCTTTGTCATTAGGGATGAAGCCGGGGAGCTGTTTTTT
CASSFVIRDEAGELFF
>TRBJ2-5|.|.|TRBV29-1
TGCAGCGTTGAACTGGCCTTCCAAGAGACCCAGTACTTC
CSVELAFQETQYF
>TRBJ1-3|few|.|TRBV12-3/TRBV12-4
TGTGCCAGCAGTTCCCTCCGGGGGGCGCAGTCTATAGACACCATATATTTT
CASSSLRGAQSIDTIYF
>TRBJ1-2|few|TRBD1|TRBV27
TGTGCCAGCAGATTCACCGGACAGGGGAGCTACACCTTC
CASRFTGQGSYTF
>TRBJ2-2|.|.|TRBV6-5
TGTGCCAGCAGGACTACTTTATCCGGGGAGCTGTTTTTT
CASRTTLSGELFF
>TRBJ2-7|few|TRBD2|TRBV5-1
TGCGCCAGCAGCCCCCAATGGACTAGCGGAATTACGATTCAGTACTTC
CASSPQWTSGITIQYF
>TRBJ2-3|.|.|TRBV2
TGTGCCAGCAGTGTCGTGTTGGATACGCAGTATTTT
CASSVVLDTQYF
>TRBJ2-1|.|.|TRBV2
TGTGCCAGCAGAGCCTTCGGGGACTTTCAATACAATGAGCAGTTCTTC
CASRAFGDFQYNEQFF
>TRBJ2-1|many|TRBD2|TRBV14
TGTGCCAGCAGCCAACCACTAGCGGGGGACCACAATGAGCAGTTCTTC
CASSQPLAGDHNEQFF
>TRBJ1-1|few|.|TRBV7-9
TGTGCCAGCAGGAGTGGGGGCGCGGACACTGAAGCTTTCTTT
CASRSGGADTEAFF
>TRBJ1-1|many|TRBD1|TRBV29-1
TGCAGCGTGGGGCCGGGACAGGGGCGGAACACTGAAGCTTTCTTT
CSVGPGQGRNTEAFF
>TRBJ1-3|many|.|TRBV12-3/TRBV12-4
TGTGCCAGCAGTTTGGCAAGCTCTGGAAACACCATATATTTT
CASSLASSGNTIYF
>TRBJ2-7|few|TRBD1|TRBV12-3/TRBV12-4
TGTGCCAGCTCAACCGGGACAGCATACGAGCAGTACTTC
CASSTGTAYEQYF
>TRBJ1-1|.|.|TRBV7-8
TGTGCCAGCAGTCCGGCCCCCTGGGGCATGAACACTGAAGCTTTCTTT
CASSPAPWGMNTEAFF
>TRBJ2-3|few|TRBD2|TRBV25-1
TGTGCCAGCAGGCAGCGGGGGGCCTACACAGATACGCAGTATTTT
CASRQRGAYTDTQYF
>TRBJ2-5|few|.|TRBV7-9
TGTGCCAGCAGCTTAAGACAGGACCGAGAGACCCAGTACTTC
CASSLRQDRETQYF
>TRBJ2-7|.|.|TRBV3-1
TGTGCCAGCACCGGAGGCCGTACCTACGAGCAGTACTTC
CASTGGRTYEQYF